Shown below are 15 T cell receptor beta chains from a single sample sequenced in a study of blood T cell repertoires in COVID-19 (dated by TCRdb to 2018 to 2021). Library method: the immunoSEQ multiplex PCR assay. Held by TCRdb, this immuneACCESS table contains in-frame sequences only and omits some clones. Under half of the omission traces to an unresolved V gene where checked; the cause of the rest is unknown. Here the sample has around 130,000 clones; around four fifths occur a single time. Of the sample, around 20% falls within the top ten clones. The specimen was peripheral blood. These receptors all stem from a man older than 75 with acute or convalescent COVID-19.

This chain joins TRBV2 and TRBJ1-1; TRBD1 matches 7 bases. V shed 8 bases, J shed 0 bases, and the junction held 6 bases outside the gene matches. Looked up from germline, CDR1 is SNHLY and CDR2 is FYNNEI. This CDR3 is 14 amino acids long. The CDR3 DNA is TGTGCCAGCGGAACGACAGGGATGAACACTGAAGCTTTCTTT. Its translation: CASGTTGMNTEAFF.

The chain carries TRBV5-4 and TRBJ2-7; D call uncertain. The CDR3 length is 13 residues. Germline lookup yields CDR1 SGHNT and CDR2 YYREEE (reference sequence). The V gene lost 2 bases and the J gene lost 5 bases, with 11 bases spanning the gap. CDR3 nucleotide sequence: TGTGCCAGCAGCTTAATCTTTGCGGACGAGCAGTACTTC. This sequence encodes CASSLIFADEQYF.

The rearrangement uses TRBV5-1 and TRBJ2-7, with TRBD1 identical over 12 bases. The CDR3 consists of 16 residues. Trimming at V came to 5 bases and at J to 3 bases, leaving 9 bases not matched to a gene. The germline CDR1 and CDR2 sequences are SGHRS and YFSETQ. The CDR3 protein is CASRPGTGGANYEQYF. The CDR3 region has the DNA TGCGCCAGCAGACCCGGGACAGGGGGCGCAAACTACGAGCAGTACTTC.

This CDR3 is CASKEGWGGPYEQYF. In nucleotides, the CDR3 is TGTGCCAGTAAAGAAGGGTGGGGGGGGCCCTACGAGCAGTACTTC. V is TRBV19 and J is TRBJ2-7; the D gene is possibly TRBD2 (7 bases). The CDR3 is 15 amino acids. Trimming removed 7 bases at V and 2 bases at J, with 18 bases between. Germline-derived CDR1 and CDR2 are LNHDA and SQIVND (reference sequence).

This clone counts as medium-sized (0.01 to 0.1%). The DNA for the CDR3 is TGTGCCAGCAGTATAGAATCGGGCTATGGCTACACCTTC. Translation gives CASSIESGYGYTF. V and J are TRBV28 and TRBJ1-2; D not resolved. The CDR3 is 13 amino acids. V was cut by 5 bases and J by 4 bases, with 11 bases left in between. CDR1 and CDR2 (germline): MDHEN, SYDVKM.

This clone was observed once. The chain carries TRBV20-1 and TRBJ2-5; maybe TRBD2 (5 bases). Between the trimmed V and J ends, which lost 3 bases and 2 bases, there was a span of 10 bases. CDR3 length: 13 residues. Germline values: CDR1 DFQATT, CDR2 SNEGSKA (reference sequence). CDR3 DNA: TGCAGTGCTAGTTTCCCGGGACAAGAGACCCAGTACTTC. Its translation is CSASFPGQETQYF.

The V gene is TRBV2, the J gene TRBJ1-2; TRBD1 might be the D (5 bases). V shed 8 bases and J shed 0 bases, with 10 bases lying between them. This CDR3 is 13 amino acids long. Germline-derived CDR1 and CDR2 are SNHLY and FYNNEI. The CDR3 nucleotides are TGTGCCAGCGCGGGGGGAACTAACTATGGCTACACCTTC. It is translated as CASAGGTNYGYTF.

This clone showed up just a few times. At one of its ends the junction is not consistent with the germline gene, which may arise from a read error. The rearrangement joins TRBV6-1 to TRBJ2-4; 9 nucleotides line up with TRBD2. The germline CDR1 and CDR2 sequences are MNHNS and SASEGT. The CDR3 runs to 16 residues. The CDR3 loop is CASREATSGRKNIQYF. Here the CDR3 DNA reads TGTGCCAGCAGAGAAGCGACTAGCGGACGGAAAAACATTCAGTACTTC.

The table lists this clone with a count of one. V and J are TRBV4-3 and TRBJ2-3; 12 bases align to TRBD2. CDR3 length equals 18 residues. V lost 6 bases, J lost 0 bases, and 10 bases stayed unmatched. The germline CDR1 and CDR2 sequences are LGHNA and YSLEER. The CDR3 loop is CASSKGSLAGGSTDTQYF. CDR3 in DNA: TGCGCCAGCAGTAAAGGCAGCCTAGCGGGGGGGAGCACAGATACGCAGTATTTT.

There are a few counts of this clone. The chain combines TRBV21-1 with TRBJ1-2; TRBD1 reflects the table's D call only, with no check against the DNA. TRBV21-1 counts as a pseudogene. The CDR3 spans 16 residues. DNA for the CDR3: TGTGCCAGCAGCAAAGACAGGGGGCGGACTAACTATGGCTACACCTTC. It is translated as CASSKDRGRTNYGYTF.

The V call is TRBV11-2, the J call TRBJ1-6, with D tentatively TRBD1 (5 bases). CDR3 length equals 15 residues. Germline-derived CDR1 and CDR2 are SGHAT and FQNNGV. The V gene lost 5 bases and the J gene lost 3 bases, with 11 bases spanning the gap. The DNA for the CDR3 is TGTGCCAGCAGCCTCGCGGGGCTCTATAATTCACCCCTCCACTTT. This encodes CASSLAGLYNSPLHF.

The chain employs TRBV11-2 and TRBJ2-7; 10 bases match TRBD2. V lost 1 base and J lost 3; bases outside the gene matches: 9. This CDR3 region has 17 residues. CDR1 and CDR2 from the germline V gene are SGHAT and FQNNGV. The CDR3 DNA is TGTGCCAGCAGCTTAGCGCGCCTAGCGGGGGTAAACTACGAGCAGTACTTC. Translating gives CASSLARLAGVNYEQYF.

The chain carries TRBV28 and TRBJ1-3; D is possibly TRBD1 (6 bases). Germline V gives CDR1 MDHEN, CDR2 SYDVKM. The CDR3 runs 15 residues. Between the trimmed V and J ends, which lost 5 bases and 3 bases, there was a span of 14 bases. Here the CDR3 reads CASSIPQGLGNTIYF. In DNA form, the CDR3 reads TGTGCCAGCAGTATTCCTCAGGGGCTTGGAAACACCATATATTTT.

In DNA form, the CDR3 reads TGTGCCAGCACGAGCTCTGGGGCCAACGTCCTGACTTTC. The encoded protein is CASTSSGANVLTF. V is TRBV2 and J is TRBJ2-6; D is unclear. CDR3 length: 13 amino acids. Trimming took off 7 bases at V and 0 bases at J, with 4 bases between the two ends. Germline CDR1 SNHLY, CDR2 FYNNEI.

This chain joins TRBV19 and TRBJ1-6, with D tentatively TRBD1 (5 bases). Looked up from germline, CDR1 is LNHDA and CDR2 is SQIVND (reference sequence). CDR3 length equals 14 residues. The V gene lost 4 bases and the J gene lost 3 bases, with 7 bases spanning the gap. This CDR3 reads CASSTGNYNSPLHF. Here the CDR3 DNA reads TGTGCCAGTAGTACAGGGAACTATAATTCACCCCTCCACTTT. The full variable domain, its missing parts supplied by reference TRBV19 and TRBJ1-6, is DGGITQSPKYLFRKEGQNVTLSCEQNLNHDAMYWYRQDPGQGLRLIYYSQIVNDFQKGDIAEGYSVSREKKESFPLTVTSAQKNPTAFYLCASSTGNYNSPLHFGNGTRLTVT.